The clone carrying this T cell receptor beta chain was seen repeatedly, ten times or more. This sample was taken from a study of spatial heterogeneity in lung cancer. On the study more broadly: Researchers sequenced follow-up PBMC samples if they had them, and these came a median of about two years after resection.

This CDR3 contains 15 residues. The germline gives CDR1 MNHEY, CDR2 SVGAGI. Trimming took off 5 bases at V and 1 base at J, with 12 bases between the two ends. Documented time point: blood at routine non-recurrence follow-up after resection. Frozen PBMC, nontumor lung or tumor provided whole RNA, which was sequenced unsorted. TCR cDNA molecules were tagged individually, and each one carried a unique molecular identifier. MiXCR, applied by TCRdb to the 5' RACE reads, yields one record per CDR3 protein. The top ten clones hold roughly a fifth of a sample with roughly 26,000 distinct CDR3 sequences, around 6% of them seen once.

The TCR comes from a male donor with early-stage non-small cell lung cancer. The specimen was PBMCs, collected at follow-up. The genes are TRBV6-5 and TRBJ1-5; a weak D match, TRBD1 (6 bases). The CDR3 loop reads CASSHGGHSNQPQHF. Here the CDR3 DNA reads TGTGCCAGCAGTCACGGGGGACACAGCAATCAGCCCCAGCATTTT.